One sample yielded the 30 T cell receptor beta chains listed below, sequenced in a study of CD8+ T cells in alopecia areata (dated by TCRdb to the late 2010s). Per the publication, the time point label means: 20 to 30 weeks on oral tofacitinib. The sample's treatment or condition label, decoded: oral pan-JAK inhibitor, 5-10 mg twice daily. Library method: the immunoSEQ multiplex PCR assay. RNA was extracted from all samples and reverse transcribed into cDNA as template for TCR sequencing. TCRdb carries this immuneACCESS record with in-frame sequences only. Its versions omit some clonotypes, under half of them owing to an unresolved V gene in the studies checked, with the rest unexplained. Counted in this sample were over 100,000 clones; roughly 50% of them appeared once. About 12% of the sample comes from the top ten. This specimen was CD8+ T cells sorted from blood, taken at week 24, from a patient treated with tofacitinib. Receptor source: a human donor with alopecia areata.

This chain uses TRBV10-3 with TRBJ1-1; D remains ambiguous. Germline V CDR1 and CDR2: ENHRY, SYGVKD. Trimming cost V 10 bases and J 1 base, with 13 bases left between them. CDR3 length: 13 residues. The CDR3 here is CASSYDGNTEAFF. DNA for the CDR3: TGTGCCAGCAGCTATGACGGGAACACTGAAGCTTTCTTT.

The chain joins TRBV29-1 to TRBJ2-7; 8 bases fit TRBD1. J was trimmed by 7 bases and V by 2 bases; bases with no gene match: 4. This CDR3 comprises 12 residues. Germline V gene lookup returns CDR1 SQVTM and CDR2 ANQGSEA. The CDR3 reads CSVEQGAGEQYF. CDR3 DNA sequence: TGCAGCGTTGAACAGGGGGCGGGGGAGCAGTACTTC.

The V gene is TRBV7-8, the J gene TRBJ1-6; D might be TRBD1 (6 bases). V was shortened by 3 bases and J by 8 bases, with 11 bases between the two germline ends. The CDR3 extends over 14 amino acids. The germline CDR1 and CDR2 sequences are SGHVS and FQNEAQ. The CDR3, as DNA: TGTGCCAGCAGCTTCAGGGGTTCGGATTCACCCCTCCACTTT. Amino acids: CASSFRGSDSPLHF.

The rearrangement joins TRBV5-1 to TRBJ1-4, with D possibly matching TRBD1 (6 bases). The CDR3 totals 16 residues. V was clipped by 0 bases and J by 8 bases, with 17 bases between them. Germline V gene sequence: CDR1 SGHRS, CDR2 YFSETQ. The CDR3 DNA is TGCGCCAGCAGCTTGGCGACAGGCCTCAGGAAGGAAAAACTGTTTTTT. Amino acid sequence: CASSLATGLRKEKLFF.

In this sample, this clone turned up once. The V call is TRBV19, the J call TRBJ1-2; perhaps TRBD1 as D (5 bases). The germline V gene encodes CDR1 LNHDA and CDR2 SQIVND (reference sequence). This CDR3 contains 14 residues. Trimming cost V 7 bases and J 8 bases, with 20 bases left between them. The CDR3 protein is CASNSRASLSGYTF. For the CDR3, the DNA is TGTGCCAGTAATTCCAGGGCCTCACTATCGGGCTACACCTTC.

The chain has TRBV13 and TRBJ2-7; D not certain. The CDR3 extends over 14 amino acids. Germline lookup yields CDR1 PRHDT and CDR2 FYEKMQ (reference sequence). Trimming left V 0 bases short and J 0 bases short, with 6 bases between. The chain's CDR3 is CASSLGDRSYEQYF. The CDR3 bases are TGTGCCAGCAGCTTAGGAGACCGCTCCTACGAGCAGTACTTC.

This rearrangement joins TRBV11-2 to TRBJ1-1; D is ambiguous. This CDR3 is built from 14 residues. The germline V and J ends were trimmed by 0 bases and 0 bases, with 5 bases remaining between them. In germline, CDR1 is SGHAT, CDR2 FQNNGV. As DNA, the CDR3 is TGTGCCAGCAGCTTAGATATCATGAACACTGAAGCTTTCTTT. It yields the protein CASSLDIMNTEAFF. Supplemented by reference TRBV11-2 and TRBJ1-1, the full variable domain reads EAGVAQSPRYKIIEKRQSVAFWCNPISGHATLYWYQQILGQGPKLLIQFQNNGVVDDSQLPKDRFSAERLKGVDSTLKIQPAKLEDSAVYLCASSLDIMNTEAFFGQGTRLTVV.

The V and J genes are TRBV4-3 and TRBJ1-1; a possible D gene is TRBD1 (6 bases). Per germline, CDR1 LGHNA and CDR2 YSLEER. Trimming removed 3 bases from V and 0 bases from J, with 11 bases in between. The CDR3 runs to 15 residues. CDR3 amino acids: CASSQGQGVNTEAFF. CDR3 DNA: TGCGCCAGCAGCCAGGGACAAGGAGTGAACACTGAAGCTTTCTTT.

The chain links TRBV5-6 to TRBJ2-1; 12 bases match TRBD2. The CDR3 is 16 residues long. The germline CDR1 and CDR2 sequences are SGHDT and YYEEEE. J was trimmed by 2 bases and V by 3 bases; bases with no gene match: 3. CDR3 sequence: CASSSGLAGPYNEQFF. CDR3 DNA: TGTGCCAGCAGCTCGGGACTAGCGGGTCCCTACAATGAGCAGTTCTTC.

The chain joins TRBV7-8 to TRBJ2-1; 8 positions match TRBD1. V trimming: 5 bases; J trimming: 2 bases; junction bases outside the gene matches: 17. CDR3 length: 19 residues. Germline assignment: CDR1 SGHVS and CDR2 FQNEAQ. The CDR3 DNA is TGTGCCAGCAGCGATCCCCGGCCGACAGGGGCCTTAACCTACAATGAGCAGTTCTTC. This encodes CASSDPRPTGALTYNEQFF.

This clone was found a few times. The chain recombines TRBV5-4 with TRBJ1-1; D is unclear. The germline CDR1 and CDR2 sequences are SGHNT and YYREEE (reference sequence). V lost 3 bases and J 7 bases, leaving 10 bases between the germline ends. The length of the CDR3 is 12 residues. CDR3 sequence: CASSSQTGEAFF. In DNA form, the CDR3 reads TGTGCCAGCAGCTCCCAGACCGGTGAAGCTTTCTTT.

This clone was detected only once. The CDR3 loop is CASRSPYPGDTIYF. In DNA, the CDR3 is TGTGCCAGCAGATCCCCTTACCCCGGGGACACCATATATTTT. The J gene is TRBJ1-3, the V gene TRBV25-1; D gene unclear. Germline V CDR1 and CDR2: MGHDK, SYGVNS. CDR3 length equals 14 residues. V dropped 6 bases and J dropped 8 bases, with 17 bases sitting between them.

The sample holds a few counts of this clone. The chain recombines TRBV6-5 with TRBJ2-7; 8 bases match TRBD2. Germline values: CDR1 MNHEY, CDR2 SVGAGI. V was clipped by 5 bases and J by 1 base; unmatched bases: 1. The CDR3 sequence is 13 residues long. Written as DNA, the CDR3 is TGTGCCAGCAGTAGCGGGGGATCCTACGAGCAGTACTTC. It codes for CASSSGGSYEQYF.

The V and J genes are TRBV7-2 and TRBJ1-1; 8 nucleotides align to TRBD1. V gave up 2 bases and J gave up 5 bases; unmatched junction bases: 7. This CDR3 spans 15 amino acids. Germline V CDR1 and CDR2: SGHTA, FQGNSA. CDR3 protein: CASSLTGQGLTEAFF. CDR3 nucleotides: TGTGCCAGCAGCTTAACCGGACAGGGTTTGACTGAAGCTTTCTTT.

The chain joins TRBV11-2 to TRBJ2-5, with D uncertain. CDR3 length equals 15 residues. V was shortened by 2 bases and J by 3 bases, with 13 bases between the two germline ends. Germline loops: CDR1 SGHAT, CDR2 FQNNGV. This CDR3 is CASSLRLRQEETQYF. The CDR3 nucleotides read TGTGCCAGCAGCTTAAGGCTTCGCCAGGAAGAGACCCAGTACTTC.

CDR3 bases: TGTGCCAGCAGCGCCCCGACGAGACAGAGCACAGATACGCAGTATTTT. It is translated as CASSAPTRQSTDTQYF. The genes are TRBV7-2 and TRBJ2-3; D possibly corresponds to TRBD1 (5 bases). This CDR3 is 16 amino acids long. The V gene's germline CDR1 is SGHTA and CDR2 FQGNSA. V lost 5 bases, J lost 0 bases, and 15 bases lay in between.

This chain connects TRBV19 to TRBJ2-4; perhaps TRBD1 as D (7 bases). In germline, CDR1 is LNHDA, CDR2 SQIVND (reference sequence). This CDR3 has 15 amino acids. V lost 1 base, J lost 6 bases, and 13 bases lay in between. In nucleotides, the CDR3 is TGTGCCAGTAGTATAGCCAGGGGGGCTACAAACATTCAGTACTTC. Translation: CASSIARGATNIQYF. Complete variable domain (other parts from reference TRBV19 and TRBJ2-4): DGGITQSPKYLFRKEGQNVTLSCEQNLNHDAMYWYRQDPGQGLRLIYYSQIVNDFQKGDIAEGYSVSREKKESFPLTVTSAQKNPTAFYLCASSIARGATNIQYFGAGTRLSVL.

V gene TRBV13 combines with J gene TRBJ2-1; D is possibly TRBD1 or TRBD2 (5 bases each). This CDR3 has 13 residues. The germline V and J ends were trimmed by 4 bases and 10 bases, with 14 bases remaining between them. CDR1 and CDR2 (germline): PRHDT, FYEKMQ (reference sequence). CDR3 sequence: CASSSGLEGEQFF. As DNA, the CDR3 is TGTGCCAGCAGCTCCGGGCTAGAGGGGGAGCAGTTCTTC.

The gene calls are TRBV21-1 and TRBJ2-5; the table's D gene call, TRBD1, was not cross checked with the DNA. TRBV21-1 counts as a pseudogene. The CDR3 covers 15 residues. In DNA form, the CDR3 reads TGTGCCAGCAGCAAAGCCGTGGGGGCTGGAGAGACCCAGTACTTC. Translation: CASSKAVGAGETQYF.

The V and J genes are TRBV6-5 and TRBJ2-1; TRBD1 is a possible D gene (6 bases). V was pared by 0 bases and J by 6 bases, with 15 bases between. The CDR3 sequence is 16 residues long. CDR1 and CDR2 from the germline V gene are MNHEY and SVGAGI. The CDR3 spells CASSYSSGETSNEQFF. CDR3 coding DNA: TGTGCCAGCAGTTACTCGTCAGGGGAAACAAGCAATGAGCAGTTCTTC.

This clone was observed a single time. This rearrangement joins TRBV6-5 to TRBJ2-7; TRBD1 is a possible D gene (6 bases). V was pared by 10 bases and J by 4 bases, with 23 bases between. CDR1 MNHEY and CDR2 SVGAGI come from the germline V gene. This CDR3 has 15 residues. The chain's CDR3 is CATWVTGTTRYEQYF. CDR3 nucleotides: TGTGCCACGTGGGTAACCGGGACAACCCGATACGAGCAGTACTTC.

The chain carries TRBV27 and TRBJ2-5, with a possible D match to TRBD2 (5 bases). The germline V and J ends were trimmed by 5 bases and 5 bases, with 6 bases remaining between them. This CDR3 has 11 residues. The germline V gene encodes CDR1 MNHEY and CDR2 SMNVEV (reference sequence). The CDR3 reads CASSTGETQYF. The DNA for the CDR3 is TGTGCCAGCAGTACGGGGGAGACCCAGTACTTC.

The rearrangement joins TRBV7-8 to TRBJ1-2; D not resolved. The germline gives CDR1 SGHVS, CDR2 FQNEAQ. This CDR3 is built from 13 residues. Trimming left V 2 bases short and J 6 bases short, with 10 bases between. The CDR3 sequence is CASSLPSDNGYTF. CDR3 coding DNA: TGTGCCAGCAGCTTACCGTCAGACAATGGCTACACCTTC. The variable domain in full, completed from reference TRBV7-8 and TRBJ1-2, reads GAGVSQSPRYKVAKRGQDVALRCDPISGHVSLFWYQQALGQGPEFLTYFQNEAQLDKSGLPSDRFFAERPEGSVSTLKIQRTQQEDSAVYLCASSLPSDNGYTFGSGTRLTVV.

The gene calls are TRBV18 and TRBJ2-5; D might be TRBD2 (5 bases). CDR3 length: 15 amino acids. The V and J ends lost 6 bases and 1 base respectively, with 15 bases between them. The germline V gene encodes CDR1 KGHSH and CDR2 LQKENI. The CDR3 DNA reads TGTGCCAGCTCCGACCCTAGTAGCGTCCAAGAGACCCAGTACTTC. It encodes CASSDPSSVQETQYF.

The chain couples TRBV19 to TRBJ2-3, with 8 bases that match TRBD1. There are 15 residues in the CDR3. Per germline, CDR1 LNHDA and CDR2 SQIVND (reference sequence). With V trimmed by 5 bases and J by 2 bases, 6 bases remained unmatched. The CDR3 loop is CASSPGQGHTDTQYF. The DNA of the CDR3 is TGTGCCAGTAGTCCTGGACAGGGACACACAGATACGCAGTATTTT.

The chain employs TRBV15 and TRBJ2-2; possible D gene TRBD2, 5 bases. Germline V gene sequence: CDR1 LNHNV, CDR2 YYDKDF (reference sequence). The CDR3 totals 16 residues. The ends were cut back, 0 bases at V and 3 bases at J, with 11 bases in the middle. CDR3 sequence (DNA): TGTGCCACCAGCAGAGATCTGGGAGTAGACACCGGGGAGCTGTTTTTT. Translation gives CATSRDLGVDTGELFF.

J is TRBJ2-5 and V is TRBV7-8, with a tentative D call TRBD2 (6 bases). Between the trimmed V and J ends, which lost 4 bases and 5 bases, there was a span of 14 bases. The CDR3 has 14 amino acids. The V gene's germline CDR1 is SGHVS and CDR2 FQNEAQ. The CDR3 region has the DNA TGTGCCAGCAGCTCGGAGGGCCGAAGGGAGACCCAGTACTTC. It is translated as CASSSEGRRETQYF.

V usage is TRBV6-5 and J usage is TRBJ2-5; D may correspond to TRBD1 or TRBD2 (5 bases each). Germline-derived CDR1 and CDR2 are MNHEY and SVGAGI. Trimming cost V 1 base and J 5 bases, with 14 bases left between them. The CDR3 runs 15 residues. The CDR3 sequence is CASSYFPGAWETQYF. The DNA of the CDR3 is TGTGCCAGCAGTTACTTCCCCGGGGCGTGGGAGACCCAGTACTTC.

The rearrangement uses TRBV2 and TRBJ2-1; D possibly corresponds to TRBD1 (5 bases). V dropped 4 bases and J dropped 5 bases, with 15 bases sitting between them. This CDR3 comprises 15 residues. Germline CDR1 is SNHLY and CDR2 is FYNNEI. The CDR3 sequence: CASSGVREQNNEQFF. CDR3 DNA: TGTGCCAGCAGTGGTGTCAGGGAACAAAACAATGAGCAGTTCTTC.

CDR3 region: CASSVDRGATEAFF. The CDR3 DNA reads as TGTGCCAGCAGCGTTGACAGGGGGGCCACTGAAGCTTTCTTT. V gene TRBV9 combines with J gene TRBJ1-1, with 9 bases aligning to TRBD1. J lost 4 bases, V lost 2 bases, and 3 bases had no gene match. The CDR3 consists of 14 residues. Germline lookup yields CDR1 SGDLS and CDR2 YYNGEE.